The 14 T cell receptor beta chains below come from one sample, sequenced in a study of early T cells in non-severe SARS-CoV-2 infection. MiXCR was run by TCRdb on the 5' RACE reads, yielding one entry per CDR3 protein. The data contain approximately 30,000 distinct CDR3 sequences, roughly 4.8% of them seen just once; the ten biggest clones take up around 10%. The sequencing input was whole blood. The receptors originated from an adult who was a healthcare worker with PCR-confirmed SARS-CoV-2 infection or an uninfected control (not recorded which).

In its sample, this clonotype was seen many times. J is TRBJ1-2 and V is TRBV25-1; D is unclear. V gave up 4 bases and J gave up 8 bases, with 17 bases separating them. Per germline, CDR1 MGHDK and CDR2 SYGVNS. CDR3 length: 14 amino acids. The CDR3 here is CASSASGLNSGYTF. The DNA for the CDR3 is TGTGCCAGCAGTGCATCCGGGCTCAATAGCGGCTACACCTTC.

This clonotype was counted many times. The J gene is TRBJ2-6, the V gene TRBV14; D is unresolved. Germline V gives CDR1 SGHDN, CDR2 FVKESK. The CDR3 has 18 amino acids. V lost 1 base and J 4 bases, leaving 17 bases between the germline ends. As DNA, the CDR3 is TGTGCCAGCAGCCAAGGGCAGCTCCGGTCTTACGGGGCCAACGTCCTGACTTTC. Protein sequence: CASSQGQLRSYGANVLTF.

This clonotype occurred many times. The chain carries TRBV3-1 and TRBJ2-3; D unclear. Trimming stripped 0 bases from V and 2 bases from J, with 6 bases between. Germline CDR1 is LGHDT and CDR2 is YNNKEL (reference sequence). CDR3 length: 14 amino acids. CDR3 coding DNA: TGTGCCAGCAGCCAAGATAGGTCCACAGATACGCAGTATTTT. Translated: CASSQDRSTDTQYF.

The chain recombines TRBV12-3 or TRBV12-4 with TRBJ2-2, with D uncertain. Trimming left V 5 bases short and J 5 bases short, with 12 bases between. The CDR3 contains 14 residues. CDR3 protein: CASSPARPTGELFF. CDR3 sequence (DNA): TGTGCCAGCAGTCCCGCCAGACCGACCGGGGAGCTGTTTTTT.

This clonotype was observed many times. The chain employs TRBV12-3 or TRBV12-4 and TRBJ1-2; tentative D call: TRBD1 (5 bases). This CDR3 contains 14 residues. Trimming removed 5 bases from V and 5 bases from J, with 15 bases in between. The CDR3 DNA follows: TGTGCCAGCAGTACCCAGACAGCTACTTATGGCTACACCTTC. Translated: CASSTQTATYGYTF.

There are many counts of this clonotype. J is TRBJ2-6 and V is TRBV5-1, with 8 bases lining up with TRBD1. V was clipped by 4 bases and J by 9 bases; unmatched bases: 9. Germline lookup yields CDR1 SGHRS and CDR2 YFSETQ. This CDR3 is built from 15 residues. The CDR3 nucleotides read TGCGCCAGCAGCCGTACAACCGGGACAGGCAACGTCCTGACTTTC. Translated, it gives CASSRTTGTGNVLTF.

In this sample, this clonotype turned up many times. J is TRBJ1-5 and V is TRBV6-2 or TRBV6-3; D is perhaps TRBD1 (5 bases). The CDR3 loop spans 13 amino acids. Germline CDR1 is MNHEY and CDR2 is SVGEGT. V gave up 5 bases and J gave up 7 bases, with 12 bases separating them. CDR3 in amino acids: CASSTDSDQPQHF. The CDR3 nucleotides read TGTGCCAGCAGTACAGACAGCGACCAGCCCCAGCATTTT.

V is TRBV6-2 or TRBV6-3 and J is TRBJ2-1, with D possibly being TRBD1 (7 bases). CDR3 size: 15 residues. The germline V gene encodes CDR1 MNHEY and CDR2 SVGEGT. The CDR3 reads CAAGRGRGLYNEQFF. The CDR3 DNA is TGTGCTGCAGGTAGGGGGCGGGGACTGTACAATGAGCAGTTCTTC.

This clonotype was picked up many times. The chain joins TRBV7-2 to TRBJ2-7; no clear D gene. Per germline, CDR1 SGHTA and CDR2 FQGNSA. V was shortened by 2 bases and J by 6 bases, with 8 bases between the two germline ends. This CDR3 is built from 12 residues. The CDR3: CASSLSRPEQYF. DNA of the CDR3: TGTGCCAGCAGCTTAAGCCGCCCCGAGCAGTACTTC. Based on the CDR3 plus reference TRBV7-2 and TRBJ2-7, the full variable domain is GAGVSQSPSNKVTEKGKDVELRCDPISGHTALYWYRQSLGQGLEFLIYFQGNSAPDKSGLPSDRFSAERTGGSVSTLTIQRTQQEDSAVYLCASSLSRPEQYFGPGTRLTVT.

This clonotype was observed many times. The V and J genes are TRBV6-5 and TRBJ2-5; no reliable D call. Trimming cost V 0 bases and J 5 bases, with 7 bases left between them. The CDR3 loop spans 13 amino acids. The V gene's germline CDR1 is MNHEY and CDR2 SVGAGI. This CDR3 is CASSYSRRETQYF. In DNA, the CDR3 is TGTGCCAGCAGTTACTCCAGGCGGGAGACCCAGTACTTC.

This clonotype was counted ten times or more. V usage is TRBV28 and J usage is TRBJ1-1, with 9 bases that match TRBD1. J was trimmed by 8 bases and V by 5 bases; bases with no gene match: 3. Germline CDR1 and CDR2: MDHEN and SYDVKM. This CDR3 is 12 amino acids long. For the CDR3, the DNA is TGTGCCAGCAGTATGACAGGGGGAGAAGCTTTCTTT. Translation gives CASSMTGGEAFF.

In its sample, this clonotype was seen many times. The CDR3 reads CASSYFSNTGELFF. The CDR3 nucleotides are TGTGCCAGCAGTTACTTCTCGAACACCGGGGAGCTGTTTTTT. The chain couples TRBV6-5 to TRBJ2-2, with D uncertain. The CDR3 consists of 14 residues. CDR1 MNHEY and CDR2 SVGAGI come from the germline V gene. V lost 1 base, J lost 0 bases, and 3 bases lay in between.

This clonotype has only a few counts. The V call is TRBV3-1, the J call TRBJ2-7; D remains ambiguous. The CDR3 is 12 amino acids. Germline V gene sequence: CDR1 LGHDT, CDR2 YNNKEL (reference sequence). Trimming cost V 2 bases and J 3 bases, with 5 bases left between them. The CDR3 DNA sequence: TGTGCCAGCAGCCAAAGGGACTACGAGCAGTACTTC. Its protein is CASSQRDYEQYF.

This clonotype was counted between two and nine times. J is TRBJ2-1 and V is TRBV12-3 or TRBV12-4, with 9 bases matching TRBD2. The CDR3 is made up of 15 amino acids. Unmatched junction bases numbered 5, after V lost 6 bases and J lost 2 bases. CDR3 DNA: TGTGCCAGCAGCCGAGCGGGGGGCACCTACAATGAGCAGTTCTTC. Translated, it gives CASSRAGGTYNEQFF.